Below, one T cell receptor (beta chain) is given with its context. Study processing details: Reference gene primer amplification yielded estimated nucleated cell counts. The protocol was immunoSEQ multiplex PCR, while the TCRdb copy is restricted to in-frame clones and leaves out a portion. V and J calls plus clone size are reproduced from that table; the DNA served to infer D and trimming. The sample lists 70,000 or so clones, roughly 87% occurring once. This record belongs to a study of blood T cell repertoires in COVID-19. Overall study context: The origin of the acute and convalescent COVID-19 samples was the United States, Italy and Spain. The cDNA or gDNA used as material had been derived from T cells, B-cell-depleted T cells, or PBMCs.

This CDR3 spans 16 amino acids. V was pared by 2 bases and J by 0 bases, with 5 bases of the junction left unmatched. Germline assignment: CDR1 SGHRS and CDR2 YFSETQ. The chain carries TRBV5-1 and TRBJ2-1, with 7 bases aligning to TRBD2. The TCR sequence derives from a woman between 50 and 59 years old with acute or convalescent COVID-19. Sequencing used peripheral blood. The CDR3 sequence: CASSFLGGSSYNEQFF. CDR3 coding DNA: TGCGCCAGCAGCTTTCTGGGGGGGAGCTCCTACAATGAGCAGTTCTTC.